Listed below are T cell receptor beta chains from one sample, sequenced in a study of Graves' ophthalmopathy and Graves' hyperthyroidism. MiXCR was run by TCRdb on the multiplex PCR reads, yielding one entry per CDR3 protein. Here the sample spans over a million distinct CDR3 sequences, 36% being singletons. The sequenced sample consisted of peripheral blood or thyroid tissue (not recorded which). The source of these receptors is an adult man with Graves' hyperthyroidism. Each CDR3 is given with its conserved first and last residue. The D gene is left open where the match is weak. Size values are once, few and many counts, or a class for expanded clones, and some rows have none.

many | TRBJ2-2 | TRBD2 | TRBV10-3 | TGTGCCATCAGTACTAGCGGGATTTCGAACACCGGGGAGCTGTTTTTT | CAISTSGISNTGELFF
many | TRBJ2-2 | - | TRBV7-3 | TGTGCCAGCAGCTACTCAGGGGGAGGTACCGGGGAGCTGTTTTTT | CASSYSGGGTGELFF
- | TRBJ2-3 | - | TRBV24-1 | TGTGCCACCAGATCAGGGGCGAGCACAGATACGCAGTATTTT | CATRSGASTDTQYF
- | TRBJ2-1 | - | TRBV2 | TGTGTCAGTTCACCTTACAATGAGCAGTTCTTC | CVSSPYNEQFF
- | TRBJ2-7 | - | TRBV25-1 | TGTGCCAGCACCCCATCCGGGGACGACGAGCAGTACTTC | CASTPSGDDEQYF
many | TRBJ2-5 | - | TRBV6-5 | TGTGCCAGCAGTTACGAAATTTCTACCCAGTACTTC | CASSYEISTQYF
once | TRBJ2-7 | - | TRBV7-2 | TGTACCAGCAGTTTTCAGGCGGCATACCACTACGAGCAGTACTTC | CTSSFQAAYHYEQYF
- | TRBJ1-6 | - | TRBV10-2 | TGCGCCAGCAGTGACCCGACCCGAGGCGATTCACCCCTCCACTTT | CASSDPTRGDSPLHF
few | TRBJ2-7 | TRBD1 | TRBV12-3/TRBV12-4 | TGTGCCAGCAGTCAAACCGGGACAGGGAAATACGAGCAGTACTTC | CASSQTGTGKYEQYF
- | TRBJ2-6 | - | TRBV3-1 | TGTGCCAGCAGCCAGGCCAACGTCCTGACTTTC | CASSQANVLTF
- | TRBJ2-5 | TRBD1 | TRBV11-2 | TGTGCCAGCAGCTCATCCCCCGGGACAGGGGGAGAAGAGACCCAGTACTTC | CASSSSPGTGGEETQYF
many | TRBJ1-2 | TRBD1 | TRBV7-9 | TGTGCCAGCAGCATGACAGGGGGCGCGAACTATGGCTACACCTTC | CASSMTGGANYGYTF
many | TRBJ1-5 | - | TRBV10-3 | TGTGCCATCAGTGAGTCTGGGACCTATAGCAATCAGCCCCAGCATTTT | CAISESGTYSNQPQHF
- | TRBJ2-7 | TRBD2 | TRBV19 | TGTGCCAGCAGCCAAGGTGGTCTAGCGGACTACGAGCAGTACTTC | CASSQGGLADYEQYF
many | TRBJ1-2 | - | TRBV11-2 | TGTGCCAGCAGCTCGATTGCGGGGAGGGATGGCTACACCTTC | CASSSIAGRDGYTF
many | TRBJ1-5 | TRBD1 | TRBV15 | TGTGCCACCAGCAGCAGGGGGCACGAGCCCCAGCATTTT | CATSSRGHEPQHF
- | TRBJ1-5 | - | TRBV7-2 | TGTGCCAGCAGCTTAGCCTGGCAGATAAATCAGCCCCAGCATTTT | CASSLAWQINQPQHF
- | TRBJ1-1 | - | TRBV7-2 | TGTGCCAGCAGCTTTGCAGGGAAGGATGGAAACACTGAAGCTTTCTTT | CASSFAGKDGNTEAFF
many | TRBJ2-5 | TRBD2 | TRBV20-1 | TGCAGTGCTAGAGCTACCCGGGTAGCGGGGTGGAGAGAGACCCAGTACTTC | CSARATRVAGWRETQYF